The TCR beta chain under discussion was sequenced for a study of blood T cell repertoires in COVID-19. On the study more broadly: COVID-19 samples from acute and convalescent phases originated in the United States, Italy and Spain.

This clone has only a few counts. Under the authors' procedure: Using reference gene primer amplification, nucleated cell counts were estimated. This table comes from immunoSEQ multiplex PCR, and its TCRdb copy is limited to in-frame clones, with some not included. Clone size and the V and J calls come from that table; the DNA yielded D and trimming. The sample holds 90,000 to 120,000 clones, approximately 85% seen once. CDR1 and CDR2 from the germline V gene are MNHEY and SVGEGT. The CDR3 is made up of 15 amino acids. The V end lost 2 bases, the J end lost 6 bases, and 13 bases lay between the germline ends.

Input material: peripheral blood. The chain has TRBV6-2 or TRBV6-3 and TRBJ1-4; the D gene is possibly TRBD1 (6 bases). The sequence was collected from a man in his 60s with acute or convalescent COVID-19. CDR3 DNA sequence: TGTGCCAGCAGTTACCAGACAGGCCGGCATGAAAAACTGTTTTTT. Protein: CASSYQTGRHEKLFF.